This T cell receptor beta chain stems from a study of cytomegalovirus exposure and HLA in healthy donors (dated by TCRdb to 2016 to 2017). Background for the entire study: According to a later analysis, one platform produced both the 100 to 150 validation repertoires and the 666 repertoires of the first cohort. The study was designed to test whether signatures of past pathogen exposure could be identified by cataloging public T cell receptors. A separate validation cohort of roughly 120 different subjects was used in addition to the 666-subject first cohort. To predict cytomegalovirus infection status, the study combined high-throughput TCR immunosequencing, statistical association of individual TCRs with disease status, and machine learning. Here is what the overall study found, with its caveats: A few of the identified cytomegalovirus-associated TCR beta chains were confirmed in vitro to be specific for cytomegalovirus antigens. According to the authors, the approach could potentially be generalized to other disease states and immunological phenotypes. Subsequent analysis determined that TCRs grouped into clusters in the first cohort also showed a tendency toward co-occurrence across the roughly 120 validation repertoires, and 90% to 95% of cluster scores exceeded 0. The classifier was reported to diagnose cytomegalovirus status with high specificity and sensitivity in both the original cohort and the validation cohort. All 120 or so repertoires were used to score co-occurrence in the validation cohort in a later analysis, because that analysis had no HLA typing for the cohort. The study gave a list of about 170 TCR beta chains associated with cytomegalovirus. While some public TCRs were present in many individuals, most TCR sequences turned up only very rarely across donors.

Libraries were prepared through the immunoSEQ multiplex PCR assay. In the source study's methods: A statistical classification framework was developed to diagnose cytomegalovirus status using the catalog of TCR beta chain sequences. TCRdb obtained this table from immuneACCESS and retained in-frame rearrangements with V and J assigned. These tables miss some clones; where compared with another copy, unresolved V genes account for less than half of the shortfall, and the remainder is unexplained. V and J calls and clone size are as listed in that table; D and trimming were resolved from the DNA. This sample gives about 250,000 clones in total; roughly 87% of them show up just once. The ten biggest clones cover about 12% of the sample. Donors formed part of the validation cohort, which comprised 120 subjects and was distinct from the first cohort of several hundred subjects. A note on this clone: No antigen is known for it. Per-nucleotide qualities are absent, and no much larger clonotype sits a single base away.

The CDR3 contains 17 residues, cysteine and phenylalanine counted. Just the 51-base CDR3 DNA is kept, in frame starting at base 1. The junction shows trimming of 8 bases on V and 2 bases on J, and the gene matches do not reach 9 bases of it. The germline V gene (reference sequence) gives CDR1 as SEHNR and CDR2 as FQNEAQ. This TCR was sampled from a man in his late teens or twenties in good health and CMV-seropositive. This chain is built from TRBV7-9 and TRBJ2-6, and 10 junctional nucleotides match TRBD1. What was sequenced was PBMCs. The encoded CDR3 is CASHPGQGRAGANVLTF. The DNA reads TGTGCCAGCCACCCGGGACAGGGGAGGGCTGGGGCCAACGTCCTGACTTTC.